This T cell receptor beta chain appears in the sequencing data of a study of T cells after yellow fever vaccination. Overall study: Those fractions that held only low numbers of cells were prepared using the SMART-Seq v4 Ultra Low Input RNA kit. General observations from the study: Most primary-vaccination clones recurred post-booster (around 97% CD4, roughly 90% CD8). Contaminating bulk clonotypes could be abundant in FACS-sorted repertoires.

The study made its TCR cDNA through 5'RACE template switching. That step introduced a universal primer site along with UMIs. TCRdb analysed the 5' RACE reads with MiXCR anew, one entry per CDR3 protein. Of just over 250,000 distinct CDR3 sequences listed, roughly 5.6% are singletons. The sample holds a few counts of this clonotype. Its antigen remains unidentified. Germline CDR1 ENHRY, CDR2 SYGVKD. The CDR3 is 14 amino acids. The V end lost 2 bases, the J end lost 5 bases, and 12 bases lay between the germline ends. The chain uses TRBV10-3 and TRBJ2-5, with TRBD1 as a possible D gene (5 bases). This TCR was recovered from a man aged 18 to 29 who received the YFV17D yellow fever vaccine. Sample: CD4+ T cells sorted from PBMCs, taken on the day of the yellow fever booster vaccination. CDR3: CAISEGAVRETQYF. CDR3 sequence (DNA): TGTGCCATCAGTGAGGGGGCTGTGAGGGAGACCCAGTACTTC.